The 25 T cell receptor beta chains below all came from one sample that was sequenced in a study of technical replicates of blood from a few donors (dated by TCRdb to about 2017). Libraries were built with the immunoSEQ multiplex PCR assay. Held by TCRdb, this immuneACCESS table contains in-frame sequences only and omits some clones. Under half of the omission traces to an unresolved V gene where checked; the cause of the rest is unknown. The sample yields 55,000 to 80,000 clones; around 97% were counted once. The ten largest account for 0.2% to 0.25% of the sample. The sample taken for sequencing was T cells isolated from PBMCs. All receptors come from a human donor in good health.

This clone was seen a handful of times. CDR3 nucleotides: TGTGCCAGCAGCTTAATCGCGGGGGACGCCTTGAGCTCCTACAATGAGCAGTTCTTC. Its protein is CASSLIAGDALSSYNEQFF. The chain links TRBV7-9 to TRBJ2-1; 7 bases are shared with TRBD2. Germline loops: CDR1 SEHNR, CDR2 FQNEAQ (reference sequence). J gave up 0 bases and V 2 bases, and 13 bases lay outside the gene matches. CDR3 length: 19 residues. Complete variable domain (other parts from reference TRBV7-9 and TRBJ2-1): DTGVSQNPRHKITKRGQNVTFRCDPISEHNRLYWYRQTLGQGPEFLTYFQNEAQLEKSRLLSDRFSAERPKGSFSTLEIQRTEQGDSAMYLCASSLIAGDALSSYNEQFFGPGTRLTVL.

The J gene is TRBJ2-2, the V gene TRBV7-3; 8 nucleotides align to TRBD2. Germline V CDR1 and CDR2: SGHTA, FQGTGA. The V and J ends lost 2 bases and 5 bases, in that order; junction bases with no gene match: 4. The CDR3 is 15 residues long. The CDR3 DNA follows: TGTGCCAGCAGCTTAGCGGGGGGATATACCGGGGAGCTGTTTTTT. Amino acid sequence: CASSLAGGYTGELFF.

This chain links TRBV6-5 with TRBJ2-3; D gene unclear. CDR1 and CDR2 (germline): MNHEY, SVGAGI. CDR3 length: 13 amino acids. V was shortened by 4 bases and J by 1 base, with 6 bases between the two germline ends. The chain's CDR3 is CASSFPGTDTQYF. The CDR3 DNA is TGTGCCAGCAGTTTCCCAGGCACAGATACGCAGTATTTT.

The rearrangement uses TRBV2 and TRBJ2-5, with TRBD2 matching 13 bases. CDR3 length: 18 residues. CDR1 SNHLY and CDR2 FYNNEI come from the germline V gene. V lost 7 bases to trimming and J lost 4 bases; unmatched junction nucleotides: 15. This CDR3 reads CASTHGTSGTPGGETQYF. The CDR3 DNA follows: TGTGCCAGCACCCACGGGACTAGCGGGACCCCGGGTGGAGAGACCCAGTACTTC.

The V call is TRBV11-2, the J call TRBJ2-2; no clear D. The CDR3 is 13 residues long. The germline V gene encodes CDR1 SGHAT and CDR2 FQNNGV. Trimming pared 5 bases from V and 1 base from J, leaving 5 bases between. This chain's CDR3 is CASSLRNTGELFF. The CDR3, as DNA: TGTGCCAGCAGCCTGAGGAACACCGGGGAGCTGTTTTTT. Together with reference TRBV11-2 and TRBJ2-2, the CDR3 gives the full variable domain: EAGVAQSPRYKIIEKRQSVAFWCNPISGHATLYWYQQILGQGPKLLIQFQNNGVVDDSQLPKDRFSAERLKGVDSTLKIQPAKLEDSAVYLCASSLRNTGELFFGEGSRLTVL.

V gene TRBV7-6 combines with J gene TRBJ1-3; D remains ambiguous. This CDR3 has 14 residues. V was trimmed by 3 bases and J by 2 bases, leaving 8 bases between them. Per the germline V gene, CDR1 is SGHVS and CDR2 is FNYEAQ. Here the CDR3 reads CASSLEETGNTIYF. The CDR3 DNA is TGTGCCAGCAGCTTGGAGGAAACTGGAAACACCATATATTTT.

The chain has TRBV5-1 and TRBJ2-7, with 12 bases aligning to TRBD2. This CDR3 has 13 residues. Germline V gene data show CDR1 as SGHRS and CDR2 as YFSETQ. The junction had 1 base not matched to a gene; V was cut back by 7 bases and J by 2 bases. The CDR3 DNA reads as TGCGCCAGCCGACTAGCGGGAGCCTACGAGCAGTACTTC. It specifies CASRLAGAYEQYF.

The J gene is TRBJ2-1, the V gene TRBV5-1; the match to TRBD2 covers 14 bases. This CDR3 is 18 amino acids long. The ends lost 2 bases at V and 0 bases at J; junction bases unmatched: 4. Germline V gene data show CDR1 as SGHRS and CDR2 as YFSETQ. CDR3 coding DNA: TGCGCCAGCAGCTTTGGACTAGCGGGAGGTAACTCCTACAATGAGCAGTTCTTC. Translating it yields CASSFGLAGGNSYNEQFF.

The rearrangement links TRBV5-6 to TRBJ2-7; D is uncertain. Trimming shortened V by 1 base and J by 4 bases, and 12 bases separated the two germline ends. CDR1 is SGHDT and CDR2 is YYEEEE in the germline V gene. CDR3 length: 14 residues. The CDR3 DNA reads TGTGCCAGCAGCTTGCGGAGACCAATATACGAGCAGTACTTC. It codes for CASSLRRPIYEQYF.

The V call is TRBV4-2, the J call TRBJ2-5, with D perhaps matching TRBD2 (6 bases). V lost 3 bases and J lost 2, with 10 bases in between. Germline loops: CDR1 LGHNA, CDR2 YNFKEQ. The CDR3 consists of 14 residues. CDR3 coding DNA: TGTGCCAGCAGCCAGGGCAGCGGGCAAGAGACCCAGTACTTC. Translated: CASSQGSGQETQYF.

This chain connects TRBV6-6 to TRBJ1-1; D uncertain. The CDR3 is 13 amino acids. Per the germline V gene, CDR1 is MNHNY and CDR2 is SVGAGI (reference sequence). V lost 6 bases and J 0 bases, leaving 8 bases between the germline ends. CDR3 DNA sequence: TGTGCCAGCAGCCAACAGCTGAACACTGAAGCTTTCTTT. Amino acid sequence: CASSQQLNTEAFF.

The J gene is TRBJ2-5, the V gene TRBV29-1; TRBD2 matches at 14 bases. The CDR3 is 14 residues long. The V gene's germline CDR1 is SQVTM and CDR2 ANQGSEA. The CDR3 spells CTMTSGRAGETQYF. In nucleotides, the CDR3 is TGCACCATGACTAGCGGGAGGGCGGGTGAGACCCAGTACTTC.

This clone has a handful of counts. CDR3 nucleotide sequence: TGTGCCTGGAGCTGGGACAGAGTTTACACTGAAGCTTTCTTT. This encodes CAWSWDRVYTEAFF. This chain uses TRBV30 with TRBJ1-1; 7 bases match TRBD1. This CDR3 contains 14 residues. The junction had 7 bases not matched to a gene; V was cut back by 3 bases and J by 3 bases. Germline-derived CDR1 and CDR2 are GTSNPN and SVGIG (reference sequence).

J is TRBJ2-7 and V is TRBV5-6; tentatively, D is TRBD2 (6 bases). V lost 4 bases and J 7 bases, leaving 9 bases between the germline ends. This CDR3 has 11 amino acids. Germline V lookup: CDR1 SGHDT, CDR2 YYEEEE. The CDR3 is CASSLGGEQYF. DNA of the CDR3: TGTGCCAGCAGCCTGGGAGGTGAGCAGTACTTC.

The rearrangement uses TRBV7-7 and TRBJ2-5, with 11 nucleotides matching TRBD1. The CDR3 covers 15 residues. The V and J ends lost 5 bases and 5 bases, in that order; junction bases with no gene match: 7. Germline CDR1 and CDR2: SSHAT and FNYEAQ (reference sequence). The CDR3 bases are TGTGCCAGCAGCCCCAGGGACAGGGGGAGGGAGACCCAGTACTTC. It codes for CASSPRDRGRETQYF.

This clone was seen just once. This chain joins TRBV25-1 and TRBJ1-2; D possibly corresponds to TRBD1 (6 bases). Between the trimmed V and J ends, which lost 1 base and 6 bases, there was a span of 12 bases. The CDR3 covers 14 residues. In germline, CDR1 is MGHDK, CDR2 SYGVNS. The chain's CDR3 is CASSELVQGNGYTF. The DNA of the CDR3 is TGTGCCAGCAGTGAATTGGTACAGGGCAATGGCTACACCTTC.

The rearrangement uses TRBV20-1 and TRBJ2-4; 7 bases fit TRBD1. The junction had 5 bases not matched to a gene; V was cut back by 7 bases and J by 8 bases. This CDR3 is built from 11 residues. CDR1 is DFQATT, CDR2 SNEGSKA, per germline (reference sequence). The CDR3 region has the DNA TGCAGTGGACAGGGCAATGACATTCAGTACTTC. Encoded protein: CSGQGNDIQYF.

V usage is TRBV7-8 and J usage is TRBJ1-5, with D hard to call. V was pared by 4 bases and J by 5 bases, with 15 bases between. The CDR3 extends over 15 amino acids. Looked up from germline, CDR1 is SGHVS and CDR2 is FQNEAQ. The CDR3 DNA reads TGTGCCAGCAGCTCGGTTGGGGAGAGGGATCAGCCCCAGCATTTT. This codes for CASSSVGERDQPQHF. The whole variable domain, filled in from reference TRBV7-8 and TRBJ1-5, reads GAGVSQSPRYKVAKRGQDVALRCDPISGHVSLFWYQQALGQGPEFLTYFQNEAQLDKSGLPSDRFFAERPEGSVSTLKIQRTQQEDSAVYLCASSSVGERDQPQHFGDGTRLSIL.

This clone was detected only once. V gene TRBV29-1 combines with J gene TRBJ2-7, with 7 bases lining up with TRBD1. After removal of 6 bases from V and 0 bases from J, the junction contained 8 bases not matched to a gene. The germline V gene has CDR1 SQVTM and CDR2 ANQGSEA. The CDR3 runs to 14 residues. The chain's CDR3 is CSVSRGGTSYEQYF. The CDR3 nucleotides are TGCAGCGTCTCACGAGGGGGCACCTCCTACGAGCAGTACTTC.

The CDR3 region is CASIDWIGGDTEAFF. CDR3 bases: TGTGCCAGCATCGACTGGATAGGGGGCGACACTGAAGCTTTCTTT. V is TRBV6-6 and J is TRBJ1-1; TRBD1 matches at 7 bases. The germline V gene encodes CDR1 MNHNY and CDR2 SVGAGI (reference sequence). V dropped 7 bases and J dropped 3; count of bases not matched to a gene: 11. CDR3 length: 15 amino acids.

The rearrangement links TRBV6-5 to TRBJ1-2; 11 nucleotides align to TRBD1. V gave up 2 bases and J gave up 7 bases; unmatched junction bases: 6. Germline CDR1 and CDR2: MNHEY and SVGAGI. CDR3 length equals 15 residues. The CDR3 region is CASSYLGQGASGYTF. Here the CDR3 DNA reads TGTGCCAGCAGTTACCTTGGACAGGGGGCGTCTGGCTACACCTTC.

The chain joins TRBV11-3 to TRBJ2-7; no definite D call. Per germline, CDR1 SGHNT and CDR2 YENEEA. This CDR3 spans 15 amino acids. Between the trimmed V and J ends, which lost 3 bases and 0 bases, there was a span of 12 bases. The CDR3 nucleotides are TGTGCCAGCAGCTTTGCTCACCGGAGCTCCTACGAGCAGTACTTC. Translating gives CASSFAHRSSYEQYF.

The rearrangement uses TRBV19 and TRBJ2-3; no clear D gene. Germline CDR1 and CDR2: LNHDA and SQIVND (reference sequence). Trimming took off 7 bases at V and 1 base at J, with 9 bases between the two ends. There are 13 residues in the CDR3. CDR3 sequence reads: CASIDTGTDTQYF. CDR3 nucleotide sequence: TGTGCCAGTATAGACACTGGCACAGATACGCAGTATTTT.

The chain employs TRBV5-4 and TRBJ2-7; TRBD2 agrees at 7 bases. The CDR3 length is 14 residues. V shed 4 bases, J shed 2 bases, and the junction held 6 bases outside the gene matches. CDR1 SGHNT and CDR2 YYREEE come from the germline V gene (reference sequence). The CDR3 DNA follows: TGTGCCAGCAGCGAGTCTAGCGGAACCTACGAGCAGTACTTC. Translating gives CASSESSGTYEQYF.

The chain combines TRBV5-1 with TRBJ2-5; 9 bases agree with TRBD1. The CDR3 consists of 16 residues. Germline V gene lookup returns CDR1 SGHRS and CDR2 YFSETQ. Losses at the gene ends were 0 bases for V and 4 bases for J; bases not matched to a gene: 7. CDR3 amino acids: CASSLAGTGSGETQYF. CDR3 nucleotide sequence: TGCGCCAGCAGCTTGGCTGGGACAGGGAGTGGAGAGACCCAGTACTTC.